This T cell receptor (beta chain) appears in the sequencing data of a study of chemoradiotherapy in HPV16-positive cancers. Whole-study context: Functional T-cell assays on a couple of HPV16-positive patients' cells defined candidate HPV-specific clones and common TCR motifs.

In regard to this clone: Its specificity is not known.

General observations from the study: Candidate HPV-specific clones and E7-related TCR motifs grew in tumor during treatment. For HPV16-positive patients, expanding HPV-responsive T cells associated with longer recurrence-free survival.

Data came from immunoSEQ multiplex PCR; TCRdb stores just in-frame clones and leaves some out. Of 12,000 to 15,000 clones in the sample, approximately 91% are singletons; the top ten hold 2.7%. This CDR3 spans 14 amino acids. Trimming cost V 4 bases and J 2 bases; bases outside gene matches: 2. The germline CDR1 and CDR2 sequences are MNHNY and SVGAGI (reference sequence). This chain joins TRBV6-6 and TRBJ1-3; TRBD1 matches at 7 bases. The TCR originated in a human donor with HPV-associated anogenital cancer. Sequencing was performed on blood, taken from a patient who underwent chemoradiotherapy. CDR3 DNA: TGTGCCAGCAGTTTACAGGGGACTGGAAACACCATATATTTT. As protein: CASSLQGTGNTIYF.